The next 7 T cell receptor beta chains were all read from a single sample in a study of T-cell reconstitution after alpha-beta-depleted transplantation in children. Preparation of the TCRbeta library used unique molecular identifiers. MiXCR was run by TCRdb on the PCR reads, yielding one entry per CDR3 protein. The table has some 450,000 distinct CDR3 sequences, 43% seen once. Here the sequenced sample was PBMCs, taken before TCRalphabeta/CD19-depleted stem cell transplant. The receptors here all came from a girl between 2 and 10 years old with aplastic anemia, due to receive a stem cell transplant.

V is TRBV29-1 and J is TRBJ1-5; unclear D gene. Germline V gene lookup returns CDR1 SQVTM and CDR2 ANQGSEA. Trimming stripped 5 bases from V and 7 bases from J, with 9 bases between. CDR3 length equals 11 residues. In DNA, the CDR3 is TGCAGCGTTTGCGGGATCCAGCCCCAGCATTTT. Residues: CSVCGIQPQHF.

CDR3: CASSPWGDRQETQYF. Written as DNA, the CDR3 is TGTGCCAGCAGCCCCTGGGGTGACAGACAAGAGACCCAGTACTTC. J is TRBJ2-5 and V is TRBV28; tentative D call: TRBD1 (5 bases). The CDR3 is 15 residues long. The V gene lost 6 bases and the J gene lost 2 bases, with 16 bases spanning the gap. The germline gives CDR1 MDHEN, CDR2 SYDVKM.

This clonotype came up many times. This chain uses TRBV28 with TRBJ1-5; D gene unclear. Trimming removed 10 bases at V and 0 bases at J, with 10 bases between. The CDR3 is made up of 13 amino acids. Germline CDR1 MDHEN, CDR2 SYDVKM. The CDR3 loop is CATVHFSNQPQHF. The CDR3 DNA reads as TGTGCCACGGTTCACTTTAGCAATCAGCCCCAGCATTTT.

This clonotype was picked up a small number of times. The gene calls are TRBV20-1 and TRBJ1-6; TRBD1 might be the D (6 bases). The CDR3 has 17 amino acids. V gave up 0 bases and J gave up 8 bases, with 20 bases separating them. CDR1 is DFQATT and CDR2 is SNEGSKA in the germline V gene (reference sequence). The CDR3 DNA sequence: TGCAGTGCTAGAGATCTCTACGACCCAGGGGCGGATTCACCCCTCCACTTT. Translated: CSARDLYDPGADSPLHF.

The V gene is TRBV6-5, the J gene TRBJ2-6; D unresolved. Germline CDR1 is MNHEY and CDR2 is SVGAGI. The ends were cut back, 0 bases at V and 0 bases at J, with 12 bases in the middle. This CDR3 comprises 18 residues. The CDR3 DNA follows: TGTGCCAGCAGTTACTCGATGGTTACGGCCTCTGGGGCCAACGTCCTGACTTTC. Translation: CASSYSMVTASGANVLTF.

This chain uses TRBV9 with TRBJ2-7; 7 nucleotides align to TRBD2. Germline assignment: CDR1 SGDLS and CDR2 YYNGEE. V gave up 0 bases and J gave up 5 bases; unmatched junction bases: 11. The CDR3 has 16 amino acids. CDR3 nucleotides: TGTGCCAGCAGCGTAGGGTCGGCGGGAGACCGAAACGAGCAGTACTTC. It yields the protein CASSVGSAGDRNEQYF.

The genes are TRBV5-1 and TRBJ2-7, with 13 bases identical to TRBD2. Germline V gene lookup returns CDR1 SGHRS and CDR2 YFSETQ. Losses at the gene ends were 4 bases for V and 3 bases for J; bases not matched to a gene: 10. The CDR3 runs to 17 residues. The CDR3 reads CASSPRGLAGDSYEQYF. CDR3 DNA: TGCGCCAGCAGCCCACGCGGACTAGCGGGAGACAGCTACGAGCAGTACTTC.